This T cell receptor beta chain was sequenced during a study of a mutant IDH1 vaccine in newly diagnosed glioma. This table comes from immunoSEQ multiplex PCR, and its TCRdb copy is limited to in-frame clones, with some not included. The sample lists tens of thousands of clones, under 80% occurring once. On this clone itself: Antigen specificity is unknown.

Time point reported: week 23, last vaccination. Every vaccination contained 300 ug of the mutant IDH1 20-mer peptide and was paired with topical imiquimod. This sequence originates from a man aged 50-60 years with glioma. Sequencing was performed on PBMCs, taken from a glioma patient whose treatment included an IDH1 peptide vaccine.

In DNA, the CDR3 is TGTGCCAGCAGCCTCGGGAACTCCTACGAGCAGTACTTC. This sequence encodes CASSLGNSYEQYF. The V and J genes are TRBV5-4 and TRBJ2-7; TRBD2 is a possible D gene (5 bases). Per germline, CDR1 SGHNT and CDR2 YYREEE (reference sequence). CDR3 length equals 13 residues. Trimming shortened V by 4 bases and J by 0 bases, and 8 bases separated the two germline ends.